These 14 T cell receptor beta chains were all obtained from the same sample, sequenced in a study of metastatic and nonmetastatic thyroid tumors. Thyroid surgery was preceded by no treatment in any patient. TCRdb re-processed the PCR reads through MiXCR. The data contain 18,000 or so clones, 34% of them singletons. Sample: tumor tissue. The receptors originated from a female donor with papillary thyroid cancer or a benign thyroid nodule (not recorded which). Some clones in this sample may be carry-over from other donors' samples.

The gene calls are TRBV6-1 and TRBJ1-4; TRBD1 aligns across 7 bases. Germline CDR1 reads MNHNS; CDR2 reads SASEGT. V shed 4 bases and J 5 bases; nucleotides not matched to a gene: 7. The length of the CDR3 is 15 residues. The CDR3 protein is CASSVTGAQNEKLFF. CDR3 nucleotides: TGTGCCAGCAGTGTAACAGGGGCCCAAAATGAAAAACTGTTTTTT.

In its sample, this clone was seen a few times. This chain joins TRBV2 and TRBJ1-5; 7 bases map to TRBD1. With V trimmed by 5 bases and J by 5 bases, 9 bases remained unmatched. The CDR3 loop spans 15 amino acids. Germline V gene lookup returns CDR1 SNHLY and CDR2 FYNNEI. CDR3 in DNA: TGTGCCAGCAGTATAACGAGGGGGCTTTATCAGCCCCAGCATTTT. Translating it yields CASSITRGLYQPQHF.

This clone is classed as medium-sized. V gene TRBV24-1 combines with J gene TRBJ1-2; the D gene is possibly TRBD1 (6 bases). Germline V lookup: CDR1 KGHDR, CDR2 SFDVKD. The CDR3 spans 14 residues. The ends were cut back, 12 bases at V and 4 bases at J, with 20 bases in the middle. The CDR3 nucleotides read TGTGCCCCTCGTGTGATACAGGGTGGCTATGGCTACACCTTC. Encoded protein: CAPRVIQGGYGYTF.

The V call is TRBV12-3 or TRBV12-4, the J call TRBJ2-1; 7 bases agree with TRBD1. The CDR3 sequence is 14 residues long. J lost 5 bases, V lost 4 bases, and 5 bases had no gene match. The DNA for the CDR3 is TGTGCCAGCAGTTCAGACAGGGTGAACAATGAGCAGTTCTTC. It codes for CASSSDRVNNEQFF.

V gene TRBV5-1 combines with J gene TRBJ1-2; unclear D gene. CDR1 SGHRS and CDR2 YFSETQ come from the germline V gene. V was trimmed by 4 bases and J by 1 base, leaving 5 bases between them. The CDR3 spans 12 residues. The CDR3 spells CASSPGNYGYTF. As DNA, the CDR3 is TGCGCCAGCAGCCCCGGTAACTATGGCTACACCTTC.

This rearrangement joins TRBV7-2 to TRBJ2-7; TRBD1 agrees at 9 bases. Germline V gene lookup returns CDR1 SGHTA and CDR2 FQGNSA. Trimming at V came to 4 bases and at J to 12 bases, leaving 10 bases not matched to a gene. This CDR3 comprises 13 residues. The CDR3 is CASSWDRAYVPYF. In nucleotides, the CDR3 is TGTGCCAGCAGCTGGGACAGGGCCTACGTGCCGTACTTC.

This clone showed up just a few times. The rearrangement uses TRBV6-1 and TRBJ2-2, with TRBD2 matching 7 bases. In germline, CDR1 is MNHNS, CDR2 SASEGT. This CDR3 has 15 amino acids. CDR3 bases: TGTGGGACGAAGGCAGAGGGAGGGGTTACCGGGGAGCTGTTTTTT. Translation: CGTKAEGGVTGELFF.

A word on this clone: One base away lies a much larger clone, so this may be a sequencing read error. CDR3 DNA sequence: TGTGCCAGCAGTTTATTGAGTCCGAACCCAAATGAAAAACTGTTTTTT. Residues: CASSLLSPNPNEKLFF. The chain combines TRBV27 with TRBJ1-4; no clear D gene. The CDR3 length is 16 residues. V lost 1 base and J 5 bases, leaving 14 bases between the germline ends. CDR1 is MNHEY and CDR2 is SMNVEV in the germline V gene (reference sequence).

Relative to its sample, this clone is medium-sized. DNA for the CDR3: TGTGCCAGCAGCGTAGCTTTCGAAGGCTACGAGCAGTACTTC. As protein: CASSVAFEGYEQYF. The chain carries TRBV9 and TRBJ2-7; no clear D. The CDR3 extends over 14 amino acids. Trimming shortened V by 0 bases and J by 3 bases, and 10 bases separated the two germline ends. Germline V gene data show CDR1 as SGDLS and CDR2 as YYNGEE.

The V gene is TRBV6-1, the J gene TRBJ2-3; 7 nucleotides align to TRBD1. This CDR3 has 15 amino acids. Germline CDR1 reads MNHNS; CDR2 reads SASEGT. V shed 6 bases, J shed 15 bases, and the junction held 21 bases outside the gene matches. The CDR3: CASRGTTGNTDTNYF. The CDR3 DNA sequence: TGTGCCAGCAGGGGCACGACAGGGAACACAGATACGAATTATTTT.

The CDR3 sequence: CASNDGTGVNTIYF. DNA for the CDR3: TGTGCCAGCAATGACGGGACAGGGGTAAACACCATATATTTT. The chain recombines TRBV25-1 with TRBJ1-3; 10 bases align to TRBD1. The V gene's germline CDR1 is MGHDK and CDR2 SYGVNS. The J segment lost 6 bases and the V segment lost 7 bases, leaving 6 bases of the junction unmatched. CDR3 size: 14 residues. The full variable domain, in which reference TRBV25-1 and TRBJ1-3 provide the parts outside the CDR3, is EADIYQTPRYLVIGTGKKITLECSQTMGHDKMYWYQQDPGMELHLIHYSYGVNSTEKGDLSSESTVSRIRTEHFPLTLESARPSHTSQYLCASNDGTGVNTIYFGEGSWLTVV.

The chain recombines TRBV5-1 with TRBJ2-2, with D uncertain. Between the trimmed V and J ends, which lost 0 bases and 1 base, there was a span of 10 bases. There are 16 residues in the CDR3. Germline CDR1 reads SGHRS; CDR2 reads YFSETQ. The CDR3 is CASSLDWSLNTGELFF. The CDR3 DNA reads TGCGCCAGCAGCTTGGATTGGTCCCTGAACACCGGGGAGCTGTTTTTT.

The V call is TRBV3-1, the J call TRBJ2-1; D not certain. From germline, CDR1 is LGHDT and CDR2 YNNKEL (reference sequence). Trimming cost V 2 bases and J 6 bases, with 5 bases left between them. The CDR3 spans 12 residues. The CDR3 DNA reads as TGTGCCAGCAGCCAACGTACCAATGAGCAGTTCTTC. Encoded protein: CASSQRTNEQFF.

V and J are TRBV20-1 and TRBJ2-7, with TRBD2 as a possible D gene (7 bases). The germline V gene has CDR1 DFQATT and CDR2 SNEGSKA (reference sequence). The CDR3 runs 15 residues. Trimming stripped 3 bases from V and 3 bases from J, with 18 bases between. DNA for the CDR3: TGCAGTGCTAGGGAAGGGGGAGGGGGTATCTACGAGCAGTACTTC. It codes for CSAREGGGGIYEQYF.